This TCR beta chain originates from a study of cytomegalovirus exposure and HLA in healthy donors. Study context: T cells numbering around 170 million yielded 100 million to 120 million unique TCR beta sequences in an earlier analysis. Findings and limits, study-wide: Later analysis showed TCR association rates varying by HLA locus, highest for DRB1 and lowest for HLA-C.

The CDR3 consists of 15 residues. CDR1 and CDR2 from the germline V gene are LNHDA and SQIVND (reference sequence). Trimming took 6 bases from V and 5 from J; bases not matched to a gene: 7. Comment on this clone: The antigen is undetermined.

13 Jbeta primers and 60 Vbeta primers were used for the PCR. Only in-frame clones appear in the TCRdb table, and some are missing; sequencing was by immunoSEQ multiplex PCR. The sample holds some 200,000 clones, more than 80% seen once. The specimen sequenced was PBMCs. This chain links TRBV19 with TRBJ1-1, with 12 bases fitting TRBD1. This receptor was obtained from a boy aged 5 to 17 in good health and CMV-seronegative. The CDR3 region is CASSAGTGGWTEAFF. DNA for the CDR3: TGTGCCAGTAGCGCCGGGACAGGGGGCTGGACTGAAGCTTTCTTT.